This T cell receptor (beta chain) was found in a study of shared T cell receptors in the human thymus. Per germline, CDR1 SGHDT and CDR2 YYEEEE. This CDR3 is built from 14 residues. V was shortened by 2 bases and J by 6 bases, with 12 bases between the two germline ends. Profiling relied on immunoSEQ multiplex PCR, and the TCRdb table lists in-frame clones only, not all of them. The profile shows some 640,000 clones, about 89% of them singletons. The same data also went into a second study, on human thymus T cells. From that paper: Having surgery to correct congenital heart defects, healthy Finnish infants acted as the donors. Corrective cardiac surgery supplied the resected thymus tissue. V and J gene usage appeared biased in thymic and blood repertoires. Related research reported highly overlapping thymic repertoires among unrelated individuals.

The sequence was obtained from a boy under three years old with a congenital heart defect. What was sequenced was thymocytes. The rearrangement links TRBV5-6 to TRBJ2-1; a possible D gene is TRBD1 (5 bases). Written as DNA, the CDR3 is TGTGCCAGCAGCTTATTTAAAGGGGCCAATGAGCAGTTCTTC. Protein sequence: CASSLFKGANEQFF.